This paragraph reports one T cell receptor beta chain. The antigen is unknown. Sequencing used immunoSEQ multiplex PCR; TCRdb keeps in-frame clones, though not all of them. The profile shows just under 30,000 clones, 60% to 80% of them singletons. This sample is part of a study of regulatory dendritic cells for organ transplantation. Between the trimmed V and J ends, which lost 6 bases and 6 bases, there was a span of 7 bases. Looked up from germline, CDR1 is KGHSH and CDR2 is LQKENI. CDR3 length equals 11 residues. Broader study findings: Mature dendritic cells appeared to drive more memory CD8+ clonal expansion than regulatory ones. Memory CD8+ T cells were the most oligoclonal; naive cells were highly diverse. Between individuals, the alloreactive memory CD8+ T cell pool differed considerably.

The source material was memory CD4+ T cells from blood. Described subset: CD45RO+ memory T cells. This sequence was found in a human donor in good health. The chain is built from TRBV18 and TRBJ2-3; possible D gene TRBD2, 6 bases. Written as DNA, the CDR3 is TGTGCCAGCTCCGCGGGGGATACGCAGTATTTT. Protein sequence: CASSAGDTQYF.